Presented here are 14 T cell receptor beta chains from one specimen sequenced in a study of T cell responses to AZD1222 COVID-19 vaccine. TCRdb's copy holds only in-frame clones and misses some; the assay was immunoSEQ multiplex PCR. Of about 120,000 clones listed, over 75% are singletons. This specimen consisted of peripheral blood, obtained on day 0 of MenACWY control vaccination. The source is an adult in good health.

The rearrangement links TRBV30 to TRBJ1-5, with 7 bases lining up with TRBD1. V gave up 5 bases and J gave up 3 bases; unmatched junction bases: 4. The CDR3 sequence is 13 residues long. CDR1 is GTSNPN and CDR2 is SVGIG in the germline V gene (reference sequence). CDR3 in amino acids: CAWGDSNNQPQHF. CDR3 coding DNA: TGTGCCTGGGGGGACAGTAACAATCAGCCCCAGCATTTT.

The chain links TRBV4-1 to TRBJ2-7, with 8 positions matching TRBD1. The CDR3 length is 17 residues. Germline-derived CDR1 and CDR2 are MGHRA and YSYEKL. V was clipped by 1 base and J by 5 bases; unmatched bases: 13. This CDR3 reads CASSQGTGGPPGHEQYF. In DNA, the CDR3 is TGCGCCAGCAGCCAAGGCACAGGGGGTCCCCCTGGACACGAGCAGTACTTC.

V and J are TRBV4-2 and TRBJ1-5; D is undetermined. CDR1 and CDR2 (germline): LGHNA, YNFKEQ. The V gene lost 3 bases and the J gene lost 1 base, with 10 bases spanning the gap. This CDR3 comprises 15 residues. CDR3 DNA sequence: TGTGCCAGCAGCCATCTCGGTAGGAGCAATCAGCCCCAGCATTTT. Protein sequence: CASSHLGRSNQPQHF.

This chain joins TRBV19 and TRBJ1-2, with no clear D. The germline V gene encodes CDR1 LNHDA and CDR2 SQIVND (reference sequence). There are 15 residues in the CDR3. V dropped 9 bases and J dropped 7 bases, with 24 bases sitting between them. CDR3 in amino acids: CASLPGNHPWGGYTF. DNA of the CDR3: TGTGCCAGCCTACCGGGAAACCACCCGTGGGGTGGCTACACCTTC.

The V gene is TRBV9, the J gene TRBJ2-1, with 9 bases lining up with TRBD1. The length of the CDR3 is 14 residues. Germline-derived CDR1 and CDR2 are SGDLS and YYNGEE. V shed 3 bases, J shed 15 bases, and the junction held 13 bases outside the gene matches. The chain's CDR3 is CASSGRDRGTISFF. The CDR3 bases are TGTGCCAGCAGCGGTCGCGACAGGGGGACCATTTCGTTCTTC.

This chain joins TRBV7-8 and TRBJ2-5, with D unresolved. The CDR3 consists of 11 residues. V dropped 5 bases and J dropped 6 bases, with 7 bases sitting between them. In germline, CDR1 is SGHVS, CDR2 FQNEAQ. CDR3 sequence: CASSPSQTQYF. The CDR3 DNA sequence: TGTGCCAGCAGCCCGAGTCAGACCCAGTACTTC.

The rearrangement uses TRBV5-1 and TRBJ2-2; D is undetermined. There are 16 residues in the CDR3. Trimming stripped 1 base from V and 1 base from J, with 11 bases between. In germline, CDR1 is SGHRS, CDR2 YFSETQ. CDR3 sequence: CASSLSTTENTGELFF. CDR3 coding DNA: TGCGCCAGCAGCTTGAGCACGACCGAGAACACCGGGGAGCTGTTTTTT.

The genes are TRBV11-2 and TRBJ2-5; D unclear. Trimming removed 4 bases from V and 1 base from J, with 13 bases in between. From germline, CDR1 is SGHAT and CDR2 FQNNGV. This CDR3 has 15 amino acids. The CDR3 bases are TGTGCCAGCAGCTCCGGCGGTCGGGCCCAAGAGACCCAGTACTTC. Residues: CASSSGGRAQETQYF.

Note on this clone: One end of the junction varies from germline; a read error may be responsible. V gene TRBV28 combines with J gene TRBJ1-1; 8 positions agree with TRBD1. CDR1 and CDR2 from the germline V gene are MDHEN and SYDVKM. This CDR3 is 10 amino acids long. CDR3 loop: CASRDRVYIF. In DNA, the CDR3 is TGTGCCAGCAGGGACAGGGTTTATATCTTT.

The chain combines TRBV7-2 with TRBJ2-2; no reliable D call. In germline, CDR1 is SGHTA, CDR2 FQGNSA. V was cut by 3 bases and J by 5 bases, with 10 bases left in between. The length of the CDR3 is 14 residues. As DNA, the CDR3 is TGTGCCAGCAGCTTCCGACCACGAACCGGGGAGCTGTTTTTT. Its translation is CASSFRPRTGELFF.

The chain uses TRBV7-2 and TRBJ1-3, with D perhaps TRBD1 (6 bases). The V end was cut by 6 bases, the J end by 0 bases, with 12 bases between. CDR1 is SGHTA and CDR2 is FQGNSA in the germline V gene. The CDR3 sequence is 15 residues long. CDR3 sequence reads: CASRPTGLSGNTIYF. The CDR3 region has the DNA TGTGCCAGCAGACCTACAGGGCTCTCTGGAAACACCATATATTTT.

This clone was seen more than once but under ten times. In DNA, the CDR3 is TGTGCCAGCAGCCTGGCCGGGACCCTTGAGGCTTTCTTT. Amino acids: CASSLAGTLEAFF. This chain uses TRBV14 with TRBJ1-1; TRBD1 is a possible D gene (5 bases). Germline V gives CDR1 SGHDN, CDR2 FVKESK. V gave up 4 bases and J gave up 11 bases, with 17 bases separating them. The CDR3 totals 13 residues.

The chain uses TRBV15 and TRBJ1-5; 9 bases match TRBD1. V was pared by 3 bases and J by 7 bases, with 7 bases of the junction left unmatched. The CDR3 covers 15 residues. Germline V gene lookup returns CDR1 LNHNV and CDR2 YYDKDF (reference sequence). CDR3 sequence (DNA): TGTGCCACCAGCAGTGCACAGGGGGCAAGGCAGCCCCAGCATTTT. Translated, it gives CATSSAQGARQPQHF.

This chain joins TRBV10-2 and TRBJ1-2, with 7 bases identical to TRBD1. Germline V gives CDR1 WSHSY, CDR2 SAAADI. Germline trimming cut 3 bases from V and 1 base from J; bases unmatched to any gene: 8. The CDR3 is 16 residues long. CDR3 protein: CASSERRQGRNYGYTF. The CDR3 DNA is TGCGCCAGCAGTGAAAGGCGACAGGGCCGTAACTATGGCTACACCTTC.